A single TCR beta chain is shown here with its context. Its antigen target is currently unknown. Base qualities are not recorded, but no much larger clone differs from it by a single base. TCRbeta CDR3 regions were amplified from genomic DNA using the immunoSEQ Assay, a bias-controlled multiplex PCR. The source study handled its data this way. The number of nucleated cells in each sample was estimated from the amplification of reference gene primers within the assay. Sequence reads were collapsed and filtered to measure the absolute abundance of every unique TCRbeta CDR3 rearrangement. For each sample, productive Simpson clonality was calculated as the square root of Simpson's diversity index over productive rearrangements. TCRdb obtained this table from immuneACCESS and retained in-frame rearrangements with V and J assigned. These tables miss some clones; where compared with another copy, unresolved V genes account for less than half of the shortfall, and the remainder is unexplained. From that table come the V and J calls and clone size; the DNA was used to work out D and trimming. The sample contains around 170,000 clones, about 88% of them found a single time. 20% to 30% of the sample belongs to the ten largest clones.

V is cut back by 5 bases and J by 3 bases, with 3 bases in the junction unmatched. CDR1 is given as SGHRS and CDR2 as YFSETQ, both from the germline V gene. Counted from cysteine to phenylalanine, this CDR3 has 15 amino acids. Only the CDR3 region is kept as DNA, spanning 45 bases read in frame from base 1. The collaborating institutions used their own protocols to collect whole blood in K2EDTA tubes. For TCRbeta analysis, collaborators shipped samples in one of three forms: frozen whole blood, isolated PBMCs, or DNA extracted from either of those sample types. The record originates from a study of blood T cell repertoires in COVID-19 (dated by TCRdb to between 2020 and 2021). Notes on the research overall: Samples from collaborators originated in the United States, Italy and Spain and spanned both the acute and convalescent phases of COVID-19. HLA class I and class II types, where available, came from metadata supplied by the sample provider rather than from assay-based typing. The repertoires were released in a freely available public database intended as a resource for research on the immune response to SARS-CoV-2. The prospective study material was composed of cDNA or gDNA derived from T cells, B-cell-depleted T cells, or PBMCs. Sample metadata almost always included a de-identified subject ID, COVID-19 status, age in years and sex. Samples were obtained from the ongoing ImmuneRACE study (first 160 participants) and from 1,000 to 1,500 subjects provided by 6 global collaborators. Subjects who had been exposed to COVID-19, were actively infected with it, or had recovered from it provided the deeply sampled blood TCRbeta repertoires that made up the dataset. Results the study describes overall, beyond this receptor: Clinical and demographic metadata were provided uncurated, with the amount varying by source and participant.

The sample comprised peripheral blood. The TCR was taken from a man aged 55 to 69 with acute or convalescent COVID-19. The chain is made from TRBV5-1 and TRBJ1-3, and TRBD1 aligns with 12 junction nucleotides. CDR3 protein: CASRGQGAFGNTIYF. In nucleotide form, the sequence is TGCGCCAGCAGGGGACAGGGGGCTTTTGGAAACACCATATATTTT.